This passage covers 23 T cell receptor beta chains from one sample sequenced in a study of radiotherapy plus CTLA-4 blockade in lung cancer. Sequencing was performed with immunoSEQ multiplex PCR; in TCRdb, only in-frame clones are kept and a portion is missing. Of roughly 100,000 clones in the sample, 82% are singletons; the top ten hold around 3.7%. The sequences come from peripheral blood, collected from a patient treated with radiotherapy plus ipilimumab. These receptors were collected from a human donor with non-small cell lung cancer who had a partial response to radiotherapy plus ipilimumab.

This chain joins TRBV4-2 and TRBJ1-1; 9 bases agree with TRBD1. Unmatched junction bases numbered 7, after V lost 4 bases and J lost 1 base. The CDR3 contains 16 residues. Germline V gene sequence: CDR1 LGHNA, CDR2 YNFKEQ. CDR3 in amino acids: CASSPGDRGSNTEAFF. Here the CDR3 DNA reads TGTGCCAGCAGCCCCGGAGACAGGGGGTCGAACACTGAAGCTTTCTTT.

This chain uses TRBV7-6 with TRBJ2-2, with TRBD1 identical over 9 bases. The CDR3 runs 16 residues. Per germline, CDR1 SGHVS and CDR2 FNYEAQ. V dropped 6 bases and J dropped 3; count of bases not matched to a gene: 8. The CDR3 region is CASSPGTGSYTGELFF. The CDR3 DNA reads as TGTGCCAGCAGTCCCGGGACAGGGTCGTACACCGGGGAGCTGTTTTTT.

V usage is TRBV29-1 and J usage is TRBJ1-1, with D maybe TRBD1 (6 bases). V gave up 7 bases and J gave up 2 bases, with 17 bases separating them. The CDR3 consists of 14 residues. CDR1 and CDR2 from the germline V gene are SQVTM and ANQGSEA. The CDR3 sequence is CSAKRGQLNTEAFF. The CDR3 nucleotides are TGCAGCGCCAAAAGGGGACAACTAAACACTGAAGCTTTCTTT.

J is TRBJ1-5 and V is TRBV28, with D perhaps TRBD1 (5 bases). Germline CDR1 MDHEN, CDR2 SYDVKM. V shed 6 bases and J shed 6 bases, with 21 bases lying between them. The CDR3 extends over 16 amino acids. DNA for the CDR3: TGTGCCAGCAGAGGCTCTTTGCAGGGTCTCGGTCAGCCCCAGCATTTT. This translates into CASRGSLQGLGQPQHF.

The chain uses TRBV19 and TRBJ2-6; weak D call: TRBD1 (6 bases). CDR3 length: 16 residues. The V gene lost 3 bases and the J gene lost 2 bases, with 11 bases spanning the gap. The V gene's germline CDR1 is LNHDA and CDR2 SQIVND (reference sequence). The CDR3 sequence: CASSMDRGAGANVLTF. CDR3 DNA sequence: TGTGCCAGTAGTATGGACAGAGGCGCTGGGGCCAACGTCCTGACTTTC.

The chain joins TRBV14 to TRBJ1-2; D unresolved. Germline lookup yields CDR1 SGHDN and CDR2 FVKESK. V was pared by 3 bases and J by 8 bases, with 16 bases between. This CDR3 spans 14 amino acids. As DNA, the CDR3 is TGTGCCAGCAGCCAGGGCTTCGGAGGCTGGGGCTACACCTTC. Residues: CASSQGFGGWGYTF.

Only a few counts were recorded for this clone. CDR3 in amino acids: CASSLIPLSGANVLTF. In nucleotides, the CDR3 is TGTGCCAGCAGCTTAATCCCCCTCTCTGGGGCCAACGTCCTGACTTTC. This chain uses TRBV7-3 with TRBJ2-6, with no clear D. Trimming removed 1 base from V and 0 bases from J, with 7 bases in between. CDR1 and CDR2 (germline): SGHTA, FQGTGA. The CDR3 has 16 residues. Full variable domain (missing parts from reference TRBV7-3 and TRBJ2-6): GAGVSQTPSNKVTEKGKYVELRCDPISGHTALYWYRQSLGQGPEFLIYFQGTGAADDSGLPNDRFFAVRPEGSVSTLKIQRTERGDSAVYLCASSLIPLSGANVLTFGAGSRLTVL.

The gene calls are TRBV10-3 and TRBJ2-7; 7 nucleotides line up with TRBD1. This CDR3 contains 14 residues. CDR1 is ENHRY, CDR2 SYGVKD, per germline. J lost 1 base, V lost 10 bases, and 10 bases had no gene match. In DNA, the CDR3 is TGTGCCACCTCTACAGGGGAGTTGTCCTACGAGCAGTACTTC. Translation gives CATSTGELSYEQYF.

The rearrangement links TRBV30 to TRBJ2-2, with D unresolved. Trimming pared 0 bases from V and 6 bases from J, leaving 2 bases between. The germline CDR1 and CDR2 sequences are GTSNPN and SVGIG (reference sequence). The CDR3 length is 11 residues. The CDR3, as DNA: TGTGCCTGGAGTGTCTCCGGGGAGCTGTTTTTT. Its translation: CAWSVSGELFF.

There are a few counts of this clone. The chain links TRBV2 to TRBJ2-7; 8 bases are a match to TRBD2. CDR1 SNHLY and CDR2 FYNNEI come from the germline V gene. V dropped 10 bases and J dropped 6; count of bases not matched to a gene: 8. The CDR3 consists of 12 residues. DNA for the CDR3: TGTGCCACCCCGGGGGGGCGAGGCGAGCAGTACTTC. It is translated as CATPGGRGEQYF. The variable domain in full, with the rest retrieved from reference TRBV2 and TRBJ2-7, is EPEVTQTPSHQVTQMGQEVILRCVPISNHLYFYWYRQILGQKVEFLVSFYNNEISEKSEIFDDQFSVERPDGSNFTLKIRSTKLEDSAMYFCATPGGRGEQYFGPGTRLTVT.

The chain uses TRBV10-3 and TRBJ1-4, with a tentative D call TRBD1 (6 bases). V was trimmed by 2 bases and J by 4 bases, leaving 8 bases between them. The CDR3 spans 14 residues. Germline V gives CDR1 ENHRY, CDR2 SYGVKD. The CDR3 coding sequence is TGTGCCATCAGTGAGGGACAGATTAATGAAAAACTGTTTTTT. Protein sequence: CAISEGQINEKLFF.

The chain employs TRBV11-2 and TRBJ2-2; 7 bases are a match to TRBD2. This CDR3 is 16 amino acids long. The J segment lost 7 bases and the V segment lost 5 bases, leaving 13 bases of the junction unmatched. The germline CDR1 and CDR2 sequences are SGHAT and FQNNGV. The CDR3 nucleotides are TGTGCCAGCAGCCTTTCTGGACGGGAGCGGGGCGGGGAGCTGTTTTTT. Translating gives CASSLSGRERGGELFF.

The chain has TRBV19 and TRBJ2-1; tentative D call: TRBD2 (6 bases). Between the trimmed V and J ends, which lost 5 bases and 8 bases, there was a span of 13 bases. CDR1 is LNHDA and CDR2 is SQIVND in the germline V gene (reference sequence). The CDR3 length is 13 residues. The CDR3 DNA reads as TGTGCCAGTAGTGTGGCGCGGGAAGATGAGCAGTTCTTC. It encodes CASSVAREDEQFF.

This chain links TRBV5-8 with TRBJ2-7, with 9 bases fitting TRBD1. Germline trimming cut 6 bases from V and 2 bases from J; bases unmatched to any gene: 9. This CDR3 is 15 amino acids long. CDR1 is SGHTS, CDR2 YDEGEE, per germline. The CDR3 nucleotides are TGTGCCAGCACCAAAGGCGGGACAGGGCCCTACGAGCAGTACTTC. It yields the protein CASTKGGTGPYEQYF.

The V call is TRBV15, the J call TRBJ1-2; possibly TRBD1 for D (5 bases). The CDR3 has 13 residues. V gave up 1 base and J gave up 5 bases, with 8 bases separating them. The V gene's germline CDR1 is LNHNV and CDR2 YYDKDF (reference sequence). CDR3 nucleotide sequence: TGTGCCACCAGCAGAGGGCAGGGTTATGGCTACACCTTC. Protein sequence: CATSRGQGYGYTF.

The chain combines TRBV19 with TRBJ1-5; D is undetermined. Trimming took off 1 base at V and 4 bases at J, with 5 bases between the two ends. The germline V gene encodes CDR1 LNHDA and CDR2 SQIVND (reference sequence). The CDR3 covers 13 residues. CDR3 DNA sequence: TGTGCCAGTAGTATAGCCATTAATCAGCCCCAGCATTTT. It specifies CASSIAINQPQHF.

The V and J genes are TRBV7-9 and TRBJ2-3; D call uncertain. CDR3 length: 12 amino acids. The germline gives CDR1 SEHNR, CDR2 FQNEAQ (reference sequence). Trimming removed 4 bases at V and 5 bases at J, with 7 bases between. As DNA, the CDR3 is TGTGCCAGCAGCTCTACAGTAGATACGCAGTATTTT. Translated: CASSSTVDTQYF.

The chain combines TRBV6-1 with TRBJ2-7, with D tentatively TRBD1 (7 bases). This CDR3 spans 14 amino acids. V was clipped by 5 bases and J by 5 bases, with 16 bases between them. The germline V gene has CDR1 MNHNS and CDR2 SASEGT. The chain's CDR3 is CASSNRGGLHEQYF. The CDR3 DNA is TGTGCCAGCAGTAACAGGGGAGGTCTCCACGAGCAGTACTTC.

V usage is TRBV5-1 and J usage is TRBJ2-1; 7 bases agree with TRBD1. CDR1 and CDR2 (germline): SGHRS, YFSETQ. The CDR3 is made up of 16 amino acids. V lost 0 bases and J lost 5; bases outside the gene matches: 8. The chain's CDR3 is CASSLGARGWDNEQFF. CDR3 DNA sequence: TGCGCCAGCAGCTTGGGGGCCAGGGGGTGGGACAATGAGCAGTTCTTC.

The chain links TRBV28 to TRBJ1-5, with 9 bases aligning to TRBD1. The CDR3 covers 16 residues. The germline gives CDR1 MDHEN, CDR2 SYDVKM. With 6 bases clipped from V and 2 bases from J, the junction kept 8 bases outside the gene matches. CDR3 sequence reads: CASRGTGGAGNQPQHF. The CDR3 DNA reads TGTGCCAGCAGGGGTACAGGGGGCGCCGGCAATCAGCCCCAGCATTTT.

In its sample, this clone was seen a few times. The V and J genes are TRBV30 and TRBJ1-1; D unclear. The ends were cut back, 0 bases at V and 0 bases at J, with 8 bases in the middle. The V gene's germline CDR1 is GTSNPN and CDR2 SVGIG (reference sequence). The CDR3 sequence is 14 residues long. CDR3 region: CAWSVGGLNTEAFF. CDR3 nucleotides: TGTGCCTGGAGTGTAGGCGGATTGAACACTGAAGCTTTCTTT.

V is TRBV5-1 and J is TRBJ2-3; 10 bases match TRBD1. V trimming: 7 bases; J trimming: 2 bases; junction bases outside the gene matches: 4. Germline assignment: CDR1 SGHRS and CDR2 YFSETQ. CDR3 length equals 14 residues. The DNA for the CDR3 is TGCGCCAGCGGGGGACAGGGGCCCACAGATACGCAGTATTTT. Amino acid sequence: CASGGQGPTDTQYF.

The V and J genes are TRBV9 and TRBJ1-1; D perhaps matches TRBD1 (5 bases). There are 15 residues in the CDR3. Germline V gene sequence: CDR1 SGDLS, CDR2 YYNGEE. The ends were cut back, 4 bases at V and 2 bases at J, with 15 bases in the middle. DNA of the CDR3: TGTGCCAGCAGCCCAAGGACAACGGGCAACACTGAAGCTTTCTTT. As protein: CASSPRTTGNTEAFF.